The source of this T cell receptor beta chain is a study of blood T cell repertoires in COVID-19. As for the study in general: The United States, Italy and Spain were the sources of the acute and convalescent COVID-19 samples. The analysed material was cDNA or gDNA that came from T cells, B-cell-depleted T cells, or PBMCs.

Authors' methods: Estimation of nucleated cell counts was performed using reference gene primer amplification. Generated by immunoSEQ multiplex PCR, the TCRdb table keeps only in-frame clones and is missing some. Clonal size and the V and J genes are those of that table, whereas D and trimming came from the DNA. Seen here are around 47,000 clones, more than 70% observed once, and the top ten hold 8% to 10%. The CDR3 is made up of 20 amino acids. After removal of 3 bases from V and 3 bases from J, the junction contained 19 bases not matched to a gene. CDR1 and CDR2 (germline): ENHRY, SYGVKD. This TCR came from a man in his fifties with active COVID-19. The chain uses TRBV10-3 and TRBJ1-2, with 10 bases matching TRBD1. Specimen: peripheral blood. The DNA of the CDR3 is TGTGCCATCAGTGAAACCGGGGTCTGGGACAGGGGCGATCCCGACTATGGCTACACCTTC. This codes for CAISETGVWDRGDPDYGYTF.